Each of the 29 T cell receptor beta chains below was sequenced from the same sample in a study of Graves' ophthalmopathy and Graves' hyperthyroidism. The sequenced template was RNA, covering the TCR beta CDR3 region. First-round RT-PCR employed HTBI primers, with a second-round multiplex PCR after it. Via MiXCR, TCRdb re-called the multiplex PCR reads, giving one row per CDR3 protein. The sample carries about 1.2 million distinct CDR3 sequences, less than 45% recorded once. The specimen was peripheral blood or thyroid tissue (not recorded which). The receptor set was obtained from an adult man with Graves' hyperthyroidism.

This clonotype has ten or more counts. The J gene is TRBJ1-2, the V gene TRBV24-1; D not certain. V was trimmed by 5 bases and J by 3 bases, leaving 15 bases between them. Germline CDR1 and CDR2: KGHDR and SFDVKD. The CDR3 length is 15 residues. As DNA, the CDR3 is TGTGCCACCAGTGGGGCCCCGGACGGAGACTATGGCTACACCTTC. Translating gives CATSGAPDGDYGYTF.

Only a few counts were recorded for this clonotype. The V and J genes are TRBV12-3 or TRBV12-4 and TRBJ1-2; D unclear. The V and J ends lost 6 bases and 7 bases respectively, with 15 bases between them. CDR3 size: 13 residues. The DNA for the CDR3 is TGTGCCAGCAGGGCCGGAGGCATACGTGGCTACACCTTC. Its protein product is CASRAGGIRGYTF.

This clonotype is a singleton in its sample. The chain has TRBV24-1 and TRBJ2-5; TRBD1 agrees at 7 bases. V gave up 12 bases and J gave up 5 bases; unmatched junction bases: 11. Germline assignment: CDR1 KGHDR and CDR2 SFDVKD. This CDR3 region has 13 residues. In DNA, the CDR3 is TGTGCCGCCTCTGGGACAGCCTCCGAGACCCAGTACTTC. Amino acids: CAASGTASETQYF.

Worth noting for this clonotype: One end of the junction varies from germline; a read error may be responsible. The CDR3 DNA follows: TGCGCCAGCAGCTTGGCTTTAGCGGGAGGGGCCTACGAGCAGTACTTC. Encoded protein: CASSLALAGGAYEQYF. The chain combines TRBV7-9 with TRBJ2-7; 11 bases are a match to TRBD2. CDR1 is SEHNR, CDR2 FQNEAQ, per germline (reference sequence). CDR3 length equals 16 residues.

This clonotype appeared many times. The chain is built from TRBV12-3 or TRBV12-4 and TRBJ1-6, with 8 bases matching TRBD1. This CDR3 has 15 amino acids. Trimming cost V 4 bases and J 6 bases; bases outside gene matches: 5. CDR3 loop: CASSSTGGSNSPLHF. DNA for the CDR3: TGTGCCAGCAGTTCCACAGGGGGAAGTAATTCACCCCTCCACTTT.

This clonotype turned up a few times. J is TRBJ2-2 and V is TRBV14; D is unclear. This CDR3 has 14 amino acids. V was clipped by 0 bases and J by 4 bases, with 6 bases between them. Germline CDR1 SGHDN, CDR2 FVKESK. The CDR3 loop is CASSQDRATGELFF. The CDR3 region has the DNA TGTGCCAGCAGCCAAGATCGGGCCACCGGGGAGCTGTTTTTT.

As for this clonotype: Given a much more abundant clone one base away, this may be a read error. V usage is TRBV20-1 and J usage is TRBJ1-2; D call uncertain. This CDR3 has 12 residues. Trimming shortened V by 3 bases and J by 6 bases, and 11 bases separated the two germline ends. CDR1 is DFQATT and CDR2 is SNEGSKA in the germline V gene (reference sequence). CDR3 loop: CSASEDVNGYTF. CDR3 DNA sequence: TGCAGTGCTAGTGAGGATGTTAATGGCTACACCTTC.

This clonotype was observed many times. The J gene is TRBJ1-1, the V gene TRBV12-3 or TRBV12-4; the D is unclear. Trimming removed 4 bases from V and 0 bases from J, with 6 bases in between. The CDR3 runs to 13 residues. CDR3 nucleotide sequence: TGTGCCAGCAGTTGGGCCATGAACACTGAAGCTTTCTTT. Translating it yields CASSWAMNTEAFF.

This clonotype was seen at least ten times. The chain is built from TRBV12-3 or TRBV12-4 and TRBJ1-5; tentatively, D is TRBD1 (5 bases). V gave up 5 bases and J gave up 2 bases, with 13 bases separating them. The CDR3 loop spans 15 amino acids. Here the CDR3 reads CASSPTGGGNQPQHF. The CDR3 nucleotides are TGTGCCAGCAGTCCAACTGGGGGTGGCAATCAGCCCCAGCATTTT.

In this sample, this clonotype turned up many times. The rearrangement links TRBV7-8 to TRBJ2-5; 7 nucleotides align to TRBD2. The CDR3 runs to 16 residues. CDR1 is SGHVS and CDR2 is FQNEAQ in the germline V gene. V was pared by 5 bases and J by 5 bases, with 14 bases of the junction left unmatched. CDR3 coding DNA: TGTGCCAGCAGCGTTCGAACTGGACTAGTGGGGGAGACCCAGTACTTC. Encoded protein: CASSVRTGLVGETQYF.

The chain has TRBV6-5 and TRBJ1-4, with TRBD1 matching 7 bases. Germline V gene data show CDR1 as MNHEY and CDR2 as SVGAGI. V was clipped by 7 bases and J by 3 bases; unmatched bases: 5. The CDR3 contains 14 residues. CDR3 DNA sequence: TGTGCCAGCACGGCGACAGGGTCTAATGAAAAACTGTTTTTT. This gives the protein CASTATGSNEKLFF.

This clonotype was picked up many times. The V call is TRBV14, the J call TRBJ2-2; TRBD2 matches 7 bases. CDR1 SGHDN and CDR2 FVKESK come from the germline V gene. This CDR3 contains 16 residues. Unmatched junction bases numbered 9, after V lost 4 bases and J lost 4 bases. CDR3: CASSRLGGEGTGELFF. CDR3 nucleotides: TGTGCCAGCAGCCGCCTCGGCGGGGAGGGCACCGGGGAGCTGTTTTTT.

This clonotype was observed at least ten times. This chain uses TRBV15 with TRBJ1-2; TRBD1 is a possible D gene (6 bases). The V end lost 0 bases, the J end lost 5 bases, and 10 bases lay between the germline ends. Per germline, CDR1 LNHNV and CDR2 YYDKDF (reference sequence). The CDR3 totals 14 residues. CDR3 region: CATSRDQGSYGYTF. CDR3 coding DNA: TGTGCCACCAGCAGAGATCAGGGGAGTTATGGCTACACCTTC. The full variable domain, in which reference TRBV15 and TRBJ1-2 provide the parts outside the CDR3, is DAMVIQNPRYQVTQFGKPVTLSCSQTLNHNVMYWYQQKSSQAPKLLFHYYDKDFNNEADTPDNFQSRRPNTSFCFLDIRSPGLGDTAMYLCATSRDQGSYGYTFGSGTRLTVV.

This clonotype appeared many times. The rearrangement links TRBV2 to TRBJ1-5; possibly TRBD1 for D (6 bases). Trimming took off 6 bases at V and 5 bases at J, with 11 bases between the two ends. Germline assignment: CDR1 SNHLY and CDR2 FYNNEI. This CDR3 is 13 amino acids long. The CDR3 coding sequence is TGTGCCAGCAGGGCAGGGGAGGATCAGCCCCAGCATTTT. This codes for CASRAGEDQPQHF.

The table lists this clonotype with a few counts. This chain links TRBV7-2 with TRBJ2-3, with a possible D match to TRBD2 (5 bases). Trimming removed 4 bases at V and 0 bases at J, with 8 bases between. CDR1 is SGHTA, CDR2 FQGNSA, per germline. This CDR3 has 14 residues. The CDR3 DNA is TGTGCCAGCAGCTCGGGATTCAGCACAGATACGCAGTATTTT. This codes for CASSSGFSTDTQYF.

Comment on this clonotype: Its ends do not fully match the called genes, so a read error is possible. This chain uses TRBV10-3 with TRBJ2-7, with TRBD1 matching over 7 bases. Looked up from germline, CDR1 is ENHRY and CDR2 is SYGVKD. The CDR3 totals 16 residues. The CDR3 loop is CASSDDSWDRGYEQYF. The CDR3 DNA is TGTGCCAGCAGTGACGACAGTTGGGACAGAGGCTACGAGCAGTACTTC.

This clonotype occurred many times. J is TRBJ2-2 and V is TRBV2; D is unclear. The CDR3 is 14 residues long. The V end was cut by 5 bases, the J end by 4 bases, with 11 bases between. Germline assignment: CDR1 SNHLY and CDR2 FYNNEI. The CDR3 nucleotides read TGTGCCAGCAGTTATATACACCCCACCGGGGAGCTGTTTTTT. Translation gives CASSYIHPTGELFF.

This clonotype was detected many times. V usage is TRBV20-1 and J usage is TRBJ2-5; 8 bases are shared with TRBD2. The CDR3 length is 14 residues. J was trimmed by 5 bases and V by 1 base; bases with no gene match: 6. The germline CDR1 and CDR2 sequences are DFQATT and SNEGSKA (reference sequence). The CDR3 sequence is CSARVAGSGETQYF. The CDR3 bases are TGCAGTGCTAGAGTAGCGGGGAGCGGGGAGACCCAGTACTTC.

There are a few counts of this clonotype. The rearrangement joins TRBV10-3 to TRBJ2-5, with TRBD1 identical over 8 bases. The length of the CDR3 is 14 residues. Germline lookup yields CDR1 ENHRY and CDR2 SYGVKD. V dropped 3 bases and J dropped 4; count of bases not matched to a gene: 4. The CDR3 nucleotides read TGTGCCATCAGTGATTCAGGGGGCGCAGAGACCCAGTACTTC. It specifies CAISDSGGAETQYF.

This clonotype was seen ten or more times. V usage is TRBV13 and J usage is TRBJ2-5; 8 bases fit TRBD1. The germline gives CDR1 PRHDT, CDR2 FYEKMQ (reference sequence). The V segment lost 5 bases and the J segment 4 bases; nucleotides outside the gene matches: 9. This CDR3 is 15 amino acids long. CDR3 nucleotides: TGTGCCAGCAGCGTACAGGGGGTTGGGCGAGAGACCCAGTACTTC. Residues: CASSVQGVGRETQYF.

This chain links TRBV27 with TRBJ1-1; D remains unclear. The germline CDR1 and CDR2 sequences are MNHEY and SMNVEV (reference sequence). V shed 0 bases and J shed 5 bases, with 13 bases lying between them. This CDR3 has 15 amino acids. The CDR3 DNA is TGTGCCAGCAGTTTATCCCGAGGAAGGAGGACTGAAGCTTTCTTT. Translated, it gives CASSLSRGRRTEAFF.

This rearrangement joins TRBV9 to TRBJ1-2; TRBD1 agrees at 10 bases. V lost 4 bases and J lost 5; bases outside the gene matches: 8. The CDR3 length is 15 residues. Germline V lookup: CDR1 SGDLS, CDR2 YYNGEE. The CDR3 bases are TGTGCCAGCAGCTCCGGGACAGGGGCTTGGTATGGCTACACCTTC. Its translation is CASSSGTGAWYGYTF.

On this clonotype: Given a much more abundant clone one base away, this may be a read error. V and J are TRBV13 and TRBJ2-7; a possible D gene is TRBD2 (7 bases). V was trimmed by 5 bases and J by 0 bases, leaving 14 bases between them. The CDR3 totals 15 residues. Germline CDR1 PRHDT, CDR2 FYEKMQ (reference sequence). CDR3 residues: CASSGEGDASYEQYF. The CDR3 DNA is TGTGCCAGCAGCGGGGAGGGGGATGCCTCCTACGAGCAGTACTTC.

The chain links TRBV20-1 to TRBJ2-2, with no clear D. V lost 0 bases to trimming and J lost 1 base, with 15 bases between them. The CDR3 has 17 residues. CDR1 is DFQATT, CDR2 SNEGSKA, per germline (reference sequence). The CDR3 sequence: CSARDFRRAGNTGELFF. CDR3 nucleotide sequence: TGCAGTGCTAGAGATTTTCGACGGGCAGGGAACACCGGGGAGCTGTTTTTT.

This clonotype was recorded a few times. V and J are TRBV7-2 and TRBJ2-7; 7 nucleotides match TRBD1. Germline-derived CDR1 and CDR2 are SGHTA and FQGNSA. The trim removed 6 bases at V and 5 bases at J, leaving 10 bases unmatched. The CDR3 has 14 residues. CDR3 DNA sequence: TGTGCCAGCAGTTACTCCGAACAGGGGAACGAGCAGTACTTC. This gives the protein CASSYSEQGNEQYF.

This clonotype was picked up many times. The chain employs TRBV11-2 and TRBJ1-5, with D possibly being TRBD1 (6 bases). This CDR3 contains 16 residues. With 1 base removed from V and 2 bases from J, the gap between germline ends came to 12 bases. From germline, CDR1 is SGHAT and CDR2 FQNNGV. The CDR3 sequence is CASSLAGGVGNQPQHF. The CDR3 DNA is TGTGCCAGCAGCTTAGCCGGGGGCGTCGGCAATCAGCCCCAGCATTTT.

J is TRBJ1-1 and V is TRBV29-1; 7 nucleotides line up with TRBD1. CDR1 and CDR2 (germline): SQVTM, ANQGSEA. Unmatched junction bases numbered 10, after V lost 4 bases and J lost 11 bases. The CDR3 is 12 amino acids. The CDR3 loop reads CSVGDSQSKAFF. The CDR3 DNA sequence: TGCAGCGTTGGGGACAGCCAGAGTAAGGCTTTCTTT.

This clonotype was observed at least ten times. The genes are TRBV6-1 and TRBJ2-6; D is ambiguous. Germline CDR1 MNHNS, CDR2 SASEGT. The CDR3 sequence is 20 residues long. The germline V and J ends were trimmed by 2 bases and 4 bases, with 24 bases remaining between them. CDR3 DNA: TGTGCCAGCAGTGAACTTCCTCAGGTCCTCTCCTCCGCCGGGGCCAACGTCCTGACTTTC. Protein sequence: CASSELPQVLSSAGANVLTF.

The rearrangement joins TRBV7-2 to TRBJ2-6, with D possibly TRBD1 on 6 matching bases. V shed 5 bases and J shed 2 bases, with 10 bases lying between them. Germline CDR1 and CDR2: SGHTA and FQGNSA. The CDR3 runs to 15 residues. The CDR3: CASSRGGPGANVLTF. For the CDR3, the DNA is TGTGCCAGCAGCCGAGGGGGACCTGGGGCCAACGTCCTGACTTTC. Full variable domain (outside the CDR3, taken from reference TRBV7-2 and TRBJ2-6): GAGVSQSPSNKVTEKGKDVELRCDPISGHTALYWYRQSLGQGLEFLIYFQGNSAPDKSGLPSDRFSAERTGGSVSTLTIQRTQQEDSAVYLCASSRGGPGANVLTFGAGSRLTVL.